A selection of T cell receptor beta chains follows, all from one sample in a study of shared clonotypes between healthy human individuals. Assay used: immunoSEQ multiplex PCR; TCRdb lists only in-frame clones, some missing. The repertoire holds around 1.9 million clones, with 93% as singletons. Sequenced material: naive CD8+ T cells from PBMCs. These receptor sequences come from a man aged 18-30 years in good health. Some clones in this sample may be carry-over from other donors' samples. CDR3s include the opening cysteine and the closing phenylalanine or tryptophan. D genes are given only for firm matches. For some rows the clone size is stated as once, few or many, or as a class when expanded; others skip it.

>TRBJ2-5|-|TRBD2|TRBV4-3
CASSPGWLAGGRGKTQYF
TGCGCCAGCAGCCCAGGGTGGCTAGCGGGGGGCCGGGGAAAGACCCAGTACTTC
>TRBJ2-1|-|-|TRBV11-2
CASSLVVFNEQFF
TGTGCCAGCAGCTTAGTTGTGTTCAATGAGCAGTTCTTC
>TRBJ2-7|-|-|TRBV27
CASSGLLDYEQYF
TGTGCCAGCAGCGGACTCCTTGACTACGAGCAGTACTTC
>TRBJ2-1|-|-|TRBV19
CASSIGNYLGDEQFF
TGTGCCAGTAGTATAGGAAACTACCTAGGGGATGAGCAGTTCTTC
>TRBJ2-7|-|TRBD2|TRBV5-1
CASSGMGLAGGPDYEQYF
TGCGCCAGCAGCGGAATGGGACTAGCGGGAGGGCCCGACTACGAGCAGTACTTC
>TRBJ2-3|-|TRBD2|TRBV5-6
CASSSPMGLATDTQYF
TGTGCCAGCAGCTCCCCAATGGGACTAGCAACAGATACGCAGTATTTT
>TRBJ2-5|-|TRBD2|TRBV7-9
CASRPAGGVLKTQYF
TGTGCCAGCAGACCGGCGGGAGGGGTTTTAAAGACCCAGTACTTC
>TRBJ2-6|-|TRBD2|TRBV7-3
CASSLGTSGSGANVLTF
TGTGCCAGCAGCTTAGGGACTAGCGGGTCTGGGGCCAACGTCCTGACTTTC
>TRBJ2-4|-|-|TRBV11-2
CASSLGVAKNIQYF
TGTGCCAGCAGCCTCGGGGTAGCCAAAAACATTCAGTACTTC
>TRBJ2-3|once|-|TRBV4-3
CASSQVRASGTDTQYF
TGCGCCAGCAGCCAAGTTAGGGCTAGCGGCACAGATACGCAGTATTTT
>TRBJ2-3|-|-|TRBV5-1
CASSLYSGTVTDTQYF
TGCGCCAGCAGCTTGTACTCCGGGACTGTCACAGATACGCAGTATTTT
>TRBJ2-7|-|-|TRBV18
CASSPGVDRSYEQYF
TGTGCCAGCTCACCAGGGGTGGACAGATCCTACGAGCAGTACTTC
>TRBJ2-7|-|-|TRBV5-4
CASSLDGGLYEQYF
TGTGCCAGCAGCTTGGATGGTGGTCTCTACGAGCAGTACTTC
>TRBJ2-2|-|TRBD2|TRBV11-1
CASSYPGLAGRGELFF
TGTGCCAGCAGCTACCCGGGACTAGCGGGTCGCGGGGAGCTGTTTTTT
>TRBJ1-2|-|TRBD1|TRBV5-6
CASSFGTGDGYTF
TGTGCCAGCAGCTTTGGGACAGGCGATGGCTACACCTTC
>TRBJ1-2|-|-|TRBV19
CASGGRSPNF
TGTGCCAGTGGAGGTCGCTCCCCAAATTTC
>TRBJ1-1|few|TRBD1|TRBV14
CASSPRQGAWSTEAFF
TGTGCCAGCAGCCCCCGCCAGGGGGCATGGAGCACTGAAGCTTTCTTT
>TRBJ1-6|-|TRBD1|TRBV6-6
CATQDRANSPLHF
TGTGCCACTCAGGACAGGGCTAATTCACCCCTCCACTTT
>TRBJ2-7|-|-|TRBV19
CASSTQGFGYEQYF
TGTGCCAGTAGTACCCAGGGATTTGGCTACGAGCAGTACTTC
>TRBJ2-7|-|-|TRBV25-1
CATRGHSYEQYF
TGTGCCACCCGGGGACACTCCTACGAGCAGTACTTC
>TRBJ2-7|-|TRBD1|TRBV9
CASSPTSGQGAWYEQYF
TGTGCCAGCAGCCCAACGTCCGGACAGGGGGCATGGTACGAGCAGTACTTC
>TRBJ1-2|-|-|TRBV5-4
CASSLLGAIPFYGYTF
TGTGCCAGCAGCTTGCTGGGGGCGATACCCTTCTATGGCTACACCTTC
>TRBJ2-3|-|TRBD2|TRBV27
CASSLYWTSGNGGTDTQYF
TGTGCCAGCAGTTTATATTGGACTAGCGGGAATGGGGGGACAGATACGCAGTATTTT
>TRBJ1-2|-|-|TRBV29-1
CSVEVGGTYGYTF
TGCAGCGTTGAAGTTGGCGGCACCTATGGCTACACCTTC
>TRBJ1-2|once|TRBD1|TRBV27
CASSKQGATLAAYGYTF
TGTGCCAGCAGTAAACAGGGGGCCACCCTCGCCGCCTATGGCTACACCTTC
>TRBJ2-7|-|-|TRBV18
CASSRGSGEQYF
TGTGCCAGCTCCCGGGGATCTGGGGAGCAGTACTTC
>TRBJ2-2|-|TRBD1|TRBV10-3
CATRDRGNTGELFF
TGTGCCACTAGGGACAGGGGTAACACCGGGGAGCTGTTTTTT
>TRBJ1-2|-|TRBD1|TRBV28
CASSLTGDGYTF
TGTGCCAGCAGTCTGACAGGGGACGGCTACACCTTC
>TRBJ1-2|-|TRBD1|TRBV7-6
CASSYGTGNGYTF
TGTGCCAGCAGCTACGGGACAGGGAATGGCTACACCTTC
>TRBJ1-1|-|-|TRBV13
CASSPSGGTEAFF
TGTGCCAGCAGCCCCTCCGGGGGCACTGAAGCTTTCTTT
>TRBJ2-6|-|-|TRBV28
CASSLAVRLSGANVLTF
TGTGCCAGCAGTTTGGCAGTCAGACTCTCTGGGGCCAACGTCCTGACTTTC
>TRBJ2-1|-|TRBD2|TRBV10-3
CAISESRTSGNEQFF
TGTGCCATCAGTGAGTCGAGGACTAGCGGCAATGAGCAGTTCTTC
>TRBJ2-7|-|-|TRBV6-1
CASSDRLWAYEQYF
TGTGCCAGCAGTGATAGACTTTGGGCCTACGAGCAGTACTTC
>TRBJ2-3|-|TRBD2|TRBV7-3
CASSLGVSGSTDTQYF
TGTGCCAGCAGCTTAGGTGTTAGCGGGAGCACAGATACGCAGTATTTT
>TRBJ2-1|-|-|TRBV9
CASSGAGNEQFF
TGTGCCAGCAGCGGGGCGGGAAATGAGCAGTTCTTC
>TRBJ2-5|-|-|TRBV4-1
CASSQDRSRRQETQYF
TGCGCCAGCAGCCAAGATCGGTCGCGTCGTCAAGAGACCCAGTACTTC
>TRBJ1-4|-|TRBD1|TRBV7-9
CASSFPKTGVDEKLFF
TGTGCCAGCAGCTTCCCGAAGACAGGGGTTGATGAAAAACTGTTTTTT
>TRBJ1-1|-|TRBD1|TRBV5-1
CASSSGDRALTEAFF
TGCGCCAGCAGCTCAGGGGACAGGGCGTTGACTGAAGCTTTCTTT
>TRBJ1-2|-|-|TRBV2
CASSELAQGWNYGYTF
TGTGCCAGCAGTGAGTTGGCTCAGGGTTGGAACTATGGCTACACCTTC
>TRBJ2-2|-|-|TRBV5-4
CASSVDRTGELFF
TGTGCCAGCAGCGTAGACAGGACCGGGGAGCTGTTTTTT
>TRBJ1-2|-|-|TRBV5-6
CASSLGGGRHGYTF
TGTGCCAGCAGCTTGGGTGGGGGGCGTCATGGCTACACCTTC
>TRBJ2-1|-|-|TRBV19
CASSKTTRSYNEQFF
TGTGCCAGTAGTAAGACAACTAGGTCCTACAATGAGCAGTTCTTC
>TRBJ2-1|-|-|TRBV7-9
CASSSSPGIYNEQFF
TGTGCCAGCAGCTCATCGCCCGGAATTTACAATGAGCAGTTCTTC
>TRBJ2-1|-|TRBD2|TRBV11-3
CASSLGGLAPFF
TGTGCCAGCAGCTTAGGGGGACTAGCGCCGTTCTTC
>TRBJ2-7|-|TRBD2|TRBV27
CASSFGGSTLFGEQYF
TGTGCCAGCAGTTTTGGCGGGAGCACTCTTTTTGGCGAGCAGTACTTC
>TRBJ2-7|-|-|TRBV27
CASSFGVTYEQYF
TGTGCCAGCAGTTTTGGGGTGACCTACGAGCAGTACTTC
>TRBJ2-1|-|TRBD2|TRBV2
CASSEALREDPTAPLF
TGTGCCAGCAGTGAAGCGCTGCGGGAGGATCCCACAGCCCCCCTCTTC
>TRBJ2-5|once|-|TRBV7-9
CASSLAGTQETQYF
TGTGCCAGCAGCTTGGCAGGAACCCAAGAGACCCAGTACTTC
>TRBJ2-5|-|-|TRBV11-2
CASSVRRDLRKQETQYF
TGTGCCAGCAGCGTACGGAGGGACTTACGTAAACAAGAGACCCAGTACTTC
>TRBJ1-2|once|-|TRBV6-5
CASSFWEGTNYGYTF
TGTGCCAGCAGTTTCTGGGAGGGGACTAACTATGGCTACACCTTC
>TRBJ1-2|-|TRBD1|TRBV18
CASSPTDRTGYGYTF
TGTGCCAGCTCACCTACGGACAGGACAGGGTATGGCTACACCTTC
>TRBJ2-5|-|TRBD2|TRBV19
CASTPRGGETQYF
TGTGCCAGTACCCCTCGGGGGGGAGAGACCCAGTACTTC
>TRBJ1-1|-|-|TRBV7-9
CASSADGYTEAFF
TGTGCCAGCAGCGCAGACGGATACACTGAAGCTTTCTTT
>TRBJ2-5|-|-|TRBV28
CASSFEGQRETQYF
TGTGCCAGCAGTTTCGAGGGCCAGCGGGAGACCCAGTACTTC